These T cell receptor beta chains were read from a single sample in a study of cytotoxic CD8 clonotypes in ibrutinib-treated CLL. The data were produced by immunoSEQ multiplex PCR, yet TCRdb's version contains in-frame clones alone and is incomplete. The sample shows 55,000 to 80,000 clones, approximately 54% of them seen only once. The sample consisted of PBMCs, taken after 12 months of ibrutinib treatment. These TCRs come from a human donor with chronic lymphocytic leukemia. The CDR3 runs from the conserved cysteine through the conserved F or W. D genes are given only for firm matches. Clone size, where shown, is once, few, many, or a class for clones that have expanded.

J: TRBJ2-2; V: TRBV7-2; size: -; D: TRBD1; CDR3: CASSRTGQLTGELFF; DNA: TGTGCCAGCAGCCGGACAGGGCAACTTACCGGGGAGCTGTTTTTT
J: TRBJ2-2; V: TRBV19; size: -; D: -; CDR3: CASRPQGGYTGELFF; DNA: TGTGCCAGTAGACCGCAGGGGGGATACACCGGGGAGCTGTTTTTT
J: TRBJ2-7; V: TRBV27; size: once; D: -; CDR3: CASSLNLSGEQYF; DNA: TGTGCCAGCAGTTTAAACCTGAGTGGGGAGCAGTACTTC
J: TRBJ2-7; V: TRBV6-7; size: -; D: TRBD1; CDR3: CASNLGTGQYEQYF; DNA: TGTGCCAGCAACCTCGGGACAGGGCAATACGAGCAGTACTTC
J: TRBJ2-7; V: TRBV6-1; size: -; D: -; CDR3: CASSELGTYEQYF; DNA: TGTGCCAGCAGTGAACTTGGGACCTACGAGCAGTACTTC
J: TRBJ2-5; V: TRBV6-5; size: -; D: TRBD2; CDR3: CASSYWGGRETQYF; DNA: TGTGCCAGCAGTTACTGGGGGGGGAGGGAGACCCAGTACTTC
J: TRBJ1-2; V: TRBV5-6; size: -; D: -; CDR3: CASSSGQLNYGYTF; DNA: TGTGCCAGCAGCTCGGGACAACTCAACTATGGCTACACCTTC
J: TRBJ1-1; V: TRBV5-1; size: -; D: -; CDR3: CASSSMTEGEAFF; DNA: TGCGCCAGCAGCTCGATGACGGAAGGTGAAGCTTTCTTT
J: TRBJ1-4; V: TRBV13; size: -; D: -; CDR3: CASSRRAEKLFF; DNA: TGTGCCAGCAGCCGTAGGGCCGAAAAACTGTTTTTT
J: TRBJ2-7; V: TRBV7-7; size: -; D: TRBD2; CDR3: CASSPGLDVGEQYF; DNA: TGTGCCAGCAGCCCCGGACTAGATGTAGGCGAGCAGTACTTC
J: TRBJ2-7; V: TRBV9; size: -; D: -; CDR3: CASSVSPEGHEQYF; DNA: TGTGCCAGCAGCGTAAGTCCGGAGGGACACGAGCAGTACTTC
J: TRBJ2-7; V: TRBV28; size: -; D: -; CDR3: CASTDGVTYEQYF; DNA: TGTGCCAGCACAGATGGTGTCACGTACGAGCAGTACTTC
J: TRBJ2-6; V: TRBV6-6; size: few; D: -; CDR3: CASKRLGTAGANVLTF; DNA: TGTGCCAGCAAGAGGTTAGGGACTGCAGGGGCCAACGTCCTGACTTTC
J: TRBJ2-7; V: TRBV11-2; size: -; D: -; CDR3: CASSPDTGLGGYEQYF; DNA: TGTGCCAGCAGCCCCGACACAGGGTTGGGGGGCTACGAGCAGTACTTC
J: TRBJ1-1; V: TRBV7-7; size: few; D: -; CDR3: CASSFDLNTEAFF; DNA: TGTGCCAGCAGCTTCGACCTGAACACTGAAGCTTTCTTT
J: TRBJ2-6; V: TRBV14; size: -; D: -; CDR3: CASSQDRTSGANVLTF; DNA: TGTGCCAGCAGCCAAGATCGGACCTCTGGGGCCAACGTCCTGACTTTC
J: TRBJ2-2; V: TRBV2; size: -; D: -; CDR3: CASSEMAPYTGELFF; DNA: TGTGCCAGCAGTGAAATGGCACCTTACACCGGGGAGCTGTTTTTT
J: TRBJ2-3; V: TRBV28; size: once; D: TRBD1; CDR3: CASSLSWTGSTDTQYF; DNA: TGTGCCAGCAGTTTAAGTTGGACAGGGAGCACAGATACGCAGTATTTT
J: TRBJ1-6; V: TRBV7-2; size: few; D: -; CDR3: CASTGEGWGSYNSPLHF; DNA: TGTGCCAGTACTGGGGAAGGCTGGGGCTCCTATAATTCACCCCTCCACTTT
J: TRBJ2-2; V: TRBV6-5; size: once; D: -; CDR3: CASRLQDTGELFF; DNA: TGTGCCAGCAGATTACAGGACACCGGGGAGCTGTTTTTT
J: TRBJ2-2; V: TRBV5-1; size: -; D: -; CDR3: CASSSVTPLLGNTGELFF; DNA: TGCGCCAGCAGCTCGGTTACCCCTCTTCTAGGGAACACCGGGGAGCTGTTTTTT
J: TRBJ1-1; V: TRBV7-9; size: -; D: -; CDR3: CASTLSGNTEAFF; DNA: TGTGCCAGCACCCTATCAGGGAACACTGAAGCTTTCTTT
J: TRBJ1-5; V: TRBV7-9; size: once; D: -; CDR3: CASSLGDISQPQHF; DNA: TGTGCCAGCAGCTTAGGTGACATCTCTCAGCCCCAGCATTTT
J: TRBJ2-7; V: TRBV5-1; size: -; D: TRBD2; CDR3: CASSPHETGLAGGRTFEQYF; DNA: TGCGCCAGCAGCCCCCATGAGACAGGACTAGCGGGAGGGCGAACGTTCGAGCAGTACTTC
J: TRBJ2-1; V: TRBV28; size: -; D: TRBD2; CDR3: CASSNPGTSGRNEQFF; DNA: TGTGCCAGCAGTAACCCCGGGACTAGCGGGAGGAATGAGCAGTTCTTC
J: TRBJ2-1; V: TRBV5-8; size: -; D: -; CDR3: CASIAALQRDEQFF; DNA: TGTGCCAGCATCGCCGCCTTGCAGCGGGATGAGCAGTTCTTC
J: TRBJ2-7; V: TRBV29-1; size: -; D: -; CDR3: CSVESRGASYEQYF; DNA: TGCAGCGTTGAATCCCGAGGAGCCAGCTACGAGCAGTACTTC
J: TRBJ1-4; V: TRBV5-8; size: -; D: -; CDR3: CASSLFGNGREKLFF; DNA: TGTGCCAGCAGCTTGTTCGGAAATGGTCGCGAAAAACTGTTTTTT
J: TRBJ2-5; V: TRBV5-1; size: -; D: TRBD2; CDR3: CASSLRLAGGRETQYF; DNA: TGCGCCAGCAGCTTGAGGCTAGCGGGAGGTAGGGAGACCCAGTACTTC